The clone carrying this T cell receptor beta chain was counted only a few times. Its target is not known. The CDR3 loop spans 13 amino acids. V was cut by 6 bases and J by 6 bases, with 14 bases left in between. The germline V gene has CDR1 MNHEY and CDR2 SMNVEV (reference sequence). The data were obtained in a study of T-cell memory formation after mild COVID-19. Study-level findings and limits: The finding that pre-infection memory included some responding clones suggested that cross-reactive memory joined. Contracting CD4+ clones sat mainly in CM and EM; CD8+ in EMRA.

A single record per CDR3 protein comes from TCRdb applying MiXCR to the 5' RACE reads. The top ten hold 22% of the sample, which has roughly 240,000 distinct CDR3 sequences, 15% to 20% seen once. The sequenced sample consisted of PBMCs or a T cell subset sorted from them (not recorded which). This sequence was found in a man younger than 35 who had mild COVID-19 (a few samples of this study predate the infection). Cell type and time point are not known. The chain has TRBV27 and TRBJ1-2, with a weak D call TRBD1 (5 bases). The CDR3 here is CASSPAGPNGYTF. CDR3 bases: TGTGCCAGCAGCCCGGCGGGGCCCAATGGCTACACCTTC.